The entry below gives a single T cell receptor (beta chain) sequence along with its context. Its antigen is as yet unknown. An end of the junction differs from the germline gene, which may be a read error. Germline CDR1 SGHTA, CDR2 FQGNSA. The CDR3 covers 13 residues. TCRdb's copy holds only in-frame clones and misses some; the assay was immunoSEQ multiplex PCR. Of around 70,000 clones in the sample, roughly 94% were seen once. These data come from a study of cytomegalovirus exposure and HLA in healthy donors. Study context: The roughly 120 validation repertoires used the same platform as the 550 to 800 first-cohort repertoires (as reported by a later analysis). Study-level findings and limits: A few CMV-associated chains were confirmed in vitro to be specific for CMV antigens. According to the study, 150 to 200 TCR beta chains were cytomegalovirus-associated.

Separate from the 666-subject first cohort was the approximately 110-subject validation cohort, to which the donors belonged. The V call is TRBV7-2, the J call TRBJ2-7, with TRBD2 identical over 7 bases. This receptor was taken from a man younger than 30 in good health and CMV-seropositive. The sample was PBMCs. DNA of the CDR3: TGTGCCAGCAGCTCTAGGTTCCGGGACTATTTGTTCTTC. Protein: CASSSRFRDYLFF. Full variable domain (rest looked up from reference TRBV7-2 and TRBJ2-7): GAGVSQSPSNKVTEKGKDVELRCDPISGHTALYWYRQSLGQGLEFLIYFQGNSAPDKSGLPSDRFSAERTGGSVSTLTIQRTQQEDSAVYLCASSSRFRDYLFFGPGTRLTVT.